This TCR beta chain is drawn from a study of monozygotic twins with inflammatory bowel disease. The authors used 3,000 to 3,500 ng of total RNA per TCR library. TCRdb reprocessed the 5' RACE reads and reports one entry per CDR3 protein, with no DNA. This table lists about 450,000 distinct CDR3 sequences. CDR1 is MDHEN, CDR2 SYDVKM, per germline. This CDR3 is 14 amino acids long. The TCR sequence derives from a human donor with ulcerative colitis or Crohn's disease, or a healthy co-twin of an affected twin (not recorded which). The source material was blood. V and J are TRBV28 and TRBJ2-1; the D call from TCRdb, TRBD1, cannot be confirmed without DNA. The CDR3 here is CASSLRGGSNEQFF. The variable domain in full, with the rest retrieved from reference TRBV28 and TRBJ2-1, is DVKVTQSSRYLVKRTGEKVFLECVQDMDHENMFWYRQDPGLGLRLIYFSYDVKMKEKGDIPEGYSVSREKKERFSLILESASTNQTSMYLCASSLRGGSNEQFFGPGTRLTVL.